This T cell receptor (beta chain) emerged from a study of identical twins. TCRdb ran MiXCR on the 5' RACE reads and lists one entry per CDR3 protein. Among 400,000 to 500,000 distinct CDR3 sequences listed, 14% were seen once. Among all donors, each was a healthy Caucasian. Study observations and caveats: Cross-sectional statistics, not tracking of the same donors, supported the conclusions.

Of note for this clonotype: Its antigen is undetermined.

The data were also submitted as part of a second study, on yellow fever vaccine responses in identical twins.

The sequence was obtained from a woman younger than 30 in good health. The sequenced sample consisted of CD4+ T cells sorted from blood.

DNA of the CDR3: TGCAGTGCTGAGAAGACAGGGCTACAAGAGACCCAGTACTTC. Translating gives CSAEKTGLQETQYF. This rearrangement joins TRBV20-1 to TRBJ2-5, with 7 bases aligning to TRBD1. The germline V gene has CDR1 DFQATT and CDR2 SNEGSKA (reference sequence). The CDR3 extends over 14 amino acids. Trimming at V came to 5 bases and at J to 2 bases, leaving 8 bases not matched to a gene.